This record covers a single T cell receptor beta chain. Trimming shortened V by 2 bases and J by 7 bases, and 6 bases separated the two germline ends. The CDR3 covers 13 residues. Germline assignment: CDR1 SEHNR and CDR2 FQNEAQ (reference sequence). This specimen belongs to a study of shared clonotypes between healthy human individuals. The protocol was immunoSEQ multiplex PCR, while the TCRdb copy is restricted to in-frame clones and leaves out a portion. The sample includes approximately 2,300,000 clones, 80% to 95% of them seen just once. This TCR came from a young man in good health. Some clones in this sample may be carry-over from other donors' samples. The rearrangement joins TRBV7-9 to TRBJ1-6; D unresolved. Specimen: naive CD4+ T cells from PBMCs. Sample subset: CD45RA+ positively selected. CDR3 residues: CASSLRENSPLHF. In DNA form, the CDR3 reads TGTGCCAGCAGCTTAAGGGAAAATTCACCCCTCCACTTT.